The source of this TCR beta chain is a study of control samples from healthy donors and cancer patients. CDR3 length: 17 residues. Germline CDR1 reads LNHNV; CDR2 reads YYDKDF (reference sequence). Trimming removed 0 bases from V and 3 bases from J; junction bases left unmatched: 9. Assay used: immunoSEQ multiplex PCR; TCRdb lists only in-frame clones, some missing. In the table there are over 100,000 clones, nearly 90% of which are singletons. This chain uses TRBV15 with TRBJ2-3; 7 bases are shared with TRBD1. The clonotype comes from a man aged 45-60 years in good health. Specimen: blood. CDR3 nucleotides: TGTGCCACCAGCAGAGATACGTCAAGGGGGCTGACAGATACGCAGTATTTT. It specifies CATSRDTSRGLTDTQYF. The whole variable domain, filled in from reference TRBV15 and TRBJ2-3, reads DAMVIQNPRYQVTQFGKPVTLSCSQTLNHNVMYWYQQKSSQAPKLLFHYYDKDFNNEADTPDNFQSRRPNTSFCFLDIRSPGLGDTAMYLCATSRDTSRGLTDTQYFGPGTRLTVL.